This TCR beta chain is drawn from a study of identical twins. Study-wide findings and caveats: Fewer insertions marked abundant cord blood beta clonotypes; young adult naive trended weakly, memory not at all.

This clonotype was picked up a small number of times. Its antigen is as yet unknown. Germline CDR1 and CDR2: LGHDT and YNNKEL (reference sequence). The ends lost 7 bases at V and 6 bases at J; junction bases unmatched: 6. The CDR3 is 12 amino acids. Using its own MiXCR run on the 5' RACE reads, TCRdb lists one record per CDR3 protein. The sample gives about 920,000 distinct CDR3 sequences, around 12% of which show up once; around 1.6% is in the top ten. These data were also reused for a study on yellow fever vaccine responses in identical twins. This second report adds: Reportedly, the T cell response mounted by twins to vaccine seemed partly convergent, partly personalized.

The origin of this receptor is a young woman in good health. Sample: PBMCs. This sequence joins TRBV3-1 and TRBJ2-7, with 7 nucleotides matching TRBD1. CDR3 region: CASKGARGEQYF. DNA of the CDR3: TGTGCCAGCAAGGGGGCCCGGGGCGAGCAGTACTTC.